This T cell receptor (beta chain) originates from a study of chemoradiotherapy in HPV16-positive cancers. CDR1 is SGDLS, CDR2 YYNGEE, per germline. The CDR3 sequence is 15 residues long. V lost 0 bases to trimming and J lost 5 bases; unmatched junction nucleotides: 4. Study-level points and caveats: Only a couple of HPV16-positive patients supplied the functional HPV-specificity definition. Non-HPV-specific T cells did not expand in tumors during treatment, whereas candidate HPV-specific clones and E7-related motifs did.

Sequenced by immunoSEQ multiplex PCR; TCRdb stores in-frame clones only, minus some. The table records approximately 5,400 clones, around 83% of them present only once. Comment on this clone: Its target is not known.

Repertoires were sampled repeatedly during chemoradiotherapy. This receptor was obtained from a human donor with HPV-associated anogenital cancer. This chain uses TRBV9 with TRBJ1-1; 10 nucleotides line up with TRBD1. The specimen was tumor tissue, collected from a patient who underwent chemoradiotherapy. CDR3 DNA sequence: TGTGCCAGCAGCGTAGGGGGACAGGGGTATACTGAAGCTTTCTTT. Protein: CASSVGGQGYTEAFF.